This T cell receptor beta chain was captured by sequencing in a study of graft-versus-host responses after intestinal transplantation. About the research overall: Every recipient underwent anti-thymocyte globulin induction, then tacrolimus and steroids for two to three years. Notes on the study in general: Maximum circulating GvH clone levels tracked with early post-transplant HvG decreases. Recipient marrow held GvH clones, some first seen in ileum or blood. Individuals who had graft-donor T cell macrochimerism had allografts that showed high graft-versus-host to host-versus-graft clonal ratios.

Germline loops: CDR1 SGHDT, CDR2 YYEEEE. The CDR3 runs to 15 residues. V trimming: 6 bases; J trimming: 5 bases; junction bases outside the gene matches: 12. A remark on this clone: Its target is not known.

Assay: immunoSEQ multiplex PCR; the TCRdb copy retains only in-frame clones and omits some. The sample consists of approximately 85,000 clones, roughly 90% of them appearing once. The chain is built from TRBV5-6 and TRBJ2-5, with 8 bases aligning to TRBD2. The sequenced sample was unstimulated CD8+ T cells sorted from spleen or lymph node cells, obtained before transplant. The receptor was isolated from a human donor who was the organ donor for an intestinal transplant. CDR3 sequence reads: CASTESAGGGETQYF. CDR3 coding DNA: TGTGCCAGCACAGAAAGTGCGGGAGGTGGGGAGACCCAGTACTTC.